This note documents a single TCR beta chain sequence. Method: immunoSEQ multiplex PCR; TCRdb's copy keeps in-frame clones and lacks some. The sample includes roughly 1.5 million clones, around 98% of them seen just once. The data originate from a study of shared clonotypes between healthy human individuals. Per germline, CDR1 KGHSH and CDR2 LQKENI. V shed 4 bases and J 2 bases; nucleotides not matched to a gene: 11. The length of the CDR3 is 17 residues. This receptor was identified in a man aged 25-40 years in good health. Material for sequencing was naive CD4+ T cells sorted from blood. Subset here: CD45RA+ positively selected. The V and J genes are TRBV18 and TRBJ2-5; TRBD2 agrees at 9 bases. CDR3 bases: TGTGCCAGCTCACTGTCGCTAGCGGGGTTGCATCAAGAGACCCAGTACTTC. Translating gives CASSLSLAGLHQETQYF.